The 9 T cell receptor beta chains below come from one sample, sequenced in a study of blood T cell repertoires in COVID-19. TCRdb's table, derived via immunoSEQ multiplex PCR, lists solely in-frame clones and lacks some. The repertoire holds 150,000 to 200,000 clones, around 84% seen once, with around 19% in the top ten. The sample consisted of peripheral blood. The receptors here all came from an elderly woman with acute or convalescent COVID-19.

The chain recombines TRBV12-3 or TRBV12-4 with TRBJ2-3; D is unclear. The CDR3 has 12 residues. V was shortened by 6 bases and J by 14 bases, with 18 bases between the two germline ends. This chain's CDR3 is CASSPGGLLAYF. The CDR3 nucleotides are TGTGCCAGCAGCCCTGGTGGTCTTTTAGCGTATTTT.

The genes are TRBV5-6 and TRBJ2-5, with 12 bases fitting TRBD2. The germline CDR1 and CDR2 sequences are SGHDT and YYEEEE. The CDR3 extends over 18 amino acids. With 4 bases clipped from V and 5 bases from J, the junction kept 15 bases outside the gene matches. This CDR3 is CASSPDLFLAGGWETQYF. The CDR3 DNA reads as TGTGCCAGCAGCCCGGACCTCTTTCTAGCGGGAGGGTGGGAGACCCAGTACTTC.

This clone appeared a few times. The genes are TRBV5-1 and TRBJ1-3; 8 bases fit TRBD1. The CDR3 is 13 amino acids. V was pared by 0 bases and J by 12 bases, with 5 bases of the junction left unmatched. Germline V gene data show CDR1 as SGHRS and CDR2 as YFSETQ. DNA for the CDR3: TGCGCCAGCAGCTTGGTTGGACAGGGTGACATATATTTT. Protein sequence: CASSLVGQGDIYF.

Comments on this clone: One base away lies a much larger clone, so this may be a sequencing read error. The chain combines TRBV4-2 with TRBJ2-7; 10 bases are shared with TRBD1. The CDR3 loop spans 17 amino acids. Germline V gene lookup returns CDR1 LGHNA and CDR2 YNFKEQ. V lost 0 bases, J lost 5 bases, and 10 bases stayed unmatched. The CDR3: CASSQESRGQGYHEQYF. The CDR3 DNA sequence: TGTGCCAGCAGCCAAGAGAGCCGGGGACAGGGGTACCACGAGCAGTACTTC.

The CDR3 DNA sequence: TGTGCCACTTCCGCCGGGACAGCTCCTTCACCCCTCCACTTT. It is translated as CATSAGTAPSPLHF. The chain employs TRBV19 and TRBJ1-6; TRBD1 matches at 7 bases. Germline CDR1 is LNHDA and CDR2 is SQIVND (reference sequence). This CDR3 has 14 amino acids. V shed 10 bases and J 9 bases; nucleotides not matched to a gene: 12.

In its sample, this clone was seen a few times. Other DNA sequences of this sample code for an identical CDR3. CDR3 residues: CASSQTGGYGYTF. CDR3 DNA: TGTGCCAGCAGTCAGACAGGGGGCTATGGCTACACCTTC. This chain connects TRBV6-6 to TRBJ1-2, with 9 bases that match TRBD1. Trimming at V came to 5 bases and at J to 4 bases, leaving 2 bases not matched to a gene. Germline V gene lookup returns CDR1 MNHNY and CDR2 SVGAGI (reference sequence). The CDR3 spans 13 residues.

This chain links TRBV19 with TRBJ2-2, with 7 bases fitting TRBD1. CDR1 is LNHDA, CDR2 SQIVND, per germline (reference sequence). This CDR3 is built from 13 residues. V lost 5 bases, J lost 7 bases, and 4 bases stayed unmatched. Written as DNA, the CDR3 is TGTGCCAGTAGTCCCCGGACAGGCGGGGAGCTGTTTTTT. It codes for CASSPRTGGELFF.

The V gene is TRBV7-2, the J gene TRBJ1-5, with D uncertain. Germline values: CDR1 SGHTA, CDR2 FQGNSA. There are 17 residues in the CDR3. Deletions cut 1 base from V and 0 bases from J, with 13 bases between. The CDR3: CASSLVGRGYSNQPQHF. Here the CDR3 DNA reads TGTGCCAGCAGCTTAGTTGGCCGGGGTTATAGCAATCAGCCCCAGCATTTT.

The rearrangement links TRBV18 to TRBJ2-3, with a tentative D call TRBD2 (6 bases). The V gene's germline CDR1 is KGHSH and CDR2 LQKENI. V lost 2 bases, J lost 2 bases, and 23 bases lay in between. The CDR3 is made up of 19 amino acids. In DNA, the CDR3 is TGTGCCAGCTCACCAACATCGGGGAGGTCCTCTTCTTCCACAGATACGCAGTATTTT. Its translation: CASSPTSGRSSSSTDTQYF.